The 14 T cell receptor beta chains below were found in one sample sequenced in a study of response to subunit inactivated influenza vaccine. TCRdb reanalysed the RT-PCR reads using MiXCR and keeps one entry per CDR3 protein. The sample records 500,000 to 750,000 distinct CDR3 sequences, roughly 15% being singletons. The sequencing here drew on PBMCs from blood, taken 11 to 12 days after vaccination. Receptors originate from a man aged 50-59 years who received an inactivated influenza vaccine.

This clonotype turned up a few times. The chain carries TRBV3-1 and TRBJ2-2, with D possibly TRBD1 on 5 matching bases. This CDR3 comprises 14 residues. CDR1 and CDR2 from the germline V gene are LGHDT and YNNKEL (reference sequence). V was clipped by 2 bases and J by 4 bases, with 8 bases between them. The CDR3 reads CASSQRQFTGELFF. The CDR3 DNA follows: TGTGCCAGCAGCCAACGACAGTTCACCGGGGAGCTGTTTTTT.

This clonotype was seen many times. The chain is built from TRBV7-9 and TRBJ2-1; D unclear. The CDR3 sequence is 12 residues long. The V end was cut by 5 bases, the J end by 4 bases, with 6 bases between. Germline loops: CDR1 SEHNR, CDR2 FQNEAQ (reference sequence). The CDR3 spells CASSPVYNEQFF. CDR3 DNA sequence: TGTGCCAGCAGCCCCGTTTACAATGAGCAGTTCTTC.

This clonotype occurred a few times. V usage is TRBV9 and J usage is TRBJ2-1; TRBD2 matches 9 bases. The CDR3 consists of 15 residues. The V gene's germline CDR1 is SGDLS and CDR2 YYNGEE. Germline trimming cut 4 bases from V and 2 bases from J; bases unmatched to any gene: 4. The CDR3 DNA sequence: TGTGCCAGCAGCCTTAGCGGGAGCGCCTACAATGAGCAGTTCTTC. This translates into CASSLSGSAYNEQFF.

This clonotype was recorded many times. V gene TRBV5-6 combines with J gene TRBJ1-2; D perhaps matches TRBD1 (6 bases). CDR1 and CDR2 from the germline V gene are SGHDT and YYEEEE. This CDR3 is 14 amino acids long. The V end was cut by 5 bases, the J end by 5 bases, with 16 bases between. The CDR3 sequence is CASSRTHRAYGYTF. CDR3 nucleotide sequence: TGTGCCAGCAGTCGGACACACAGGGCTTATGGCTACACCTTC.

This clonotype was observed once. In DNA, the CDR3 is TGCAGTGCTAGAGATAGTGGGCCGCAGTATTTT. This encodes CSARDSGPQYF. The chain couples TRBV20-1 to TRBJ2-3; D remains unclear. CDR3 length equals 11 residues. V was cut by 0 bases and J by 10 bases, with 8 bases left in between. CDR1 is DFQATT and CDR2 is SNEGSKA in the germline V gene (reference sequence).

This clonotype has a count of ten or more. This chain connects TRBV20-1 to TRBJ2-1, with D maybe TRBD2 (7 bases). The ends were cut back, 1 base at V and 10 bases at J, with 11 bases in the middle. In germline, CDR1 is DFQATT, CDR2 SNEGSKA (reference sequence). The CDR3 contains 12 residues. In nucleotides, the CDR3 is TGCAGTGCTAGAGTGAGCGGGACAGAGCAGTTCTTC. It yields the protein CSARVSGTEQFF.

Only a few counts were recorded for this clonotype. The chain recombines TRBV14 with TRBJ2-3, with D possibly matching TRBD1 (5 bases). The CDR3 has 15 amino acids. Germline V gene sequence: CDR1 SGHDN, CDR2 FVKESK. V lost 0 bases and J 0 bases, leaving 7 bases between the germline ends. CDR3 nucleotides: TGTGCCAGCAGCCAAGATCAGGGAAGCACAGATACGCAGTATTTT. It translates to CASSQDQGSTDTQYF.

The V call is TRBV5-5, the J call TRBJ2-1; D perhaps matches TRBD2 (6 bases). The CDR3 has 15 residues. Per germline, CDR1 SGHKS and CDR2 YYEKEE (reference sequence). Trimming left V 4 bases short and J 5 bases short, with 16 bases between. In DNA form, the CDR3 reads TGTGCCAGCAGCATCACACCGGGACTGAACAATGAGCAGTTCTTC. This sequence encodes CASSITPGLNNEQFF.

This clonotype was found a few times. V is TRBV7-9 and J is TRBJ2-3; perhaps TRBD1 as D (6 bases). The CDR3 covers 15 residues. V was shortened by 2 bases and J by 1 base, with 10 bases between the two germline ends. Germline V gene sequence: CDR1 SEHNR, CDR2 FQNEAQ (reference sequence). Here the CDR3 reads CASSLRDTRTDTQYF. CDR3 nucleotide sequence: TGTGCCAGCAGCTTAAGGGACACCCGCACAGATACGCAGTATTTT. The full variable domain, in which reference TRBV7-9 and TRBJ2-3 provide the parts outside the CDR3, is DTGVSQNPRHKITKRGQNVTFRCDPISEHNRLYWYRQTLGQGPEFLTYFQNEAQLEKSRLLSDRFSAERPKGSFSTLEIQRTEQGDSAMYLCASSLRDTRTDTQYFGPGTRLTVL.

This clonotype was counted a few times. The V gene is TRBV4-3, the J gene TRBJ2-5; D unclear. The CDR3 runs 13 residues. The V gene lost 0 bases and the J gene lost 5 bases, with 7 bases spanning the gap. Germline CDR1 LGHNA, CDR2 YSLEER. The CDR3 loop reads CASSQDSFETQYF. CDR3 DNA: TGCGCCAGCAGCCAAGATTCGTTCGAGACCCAGTACTTC.

This clonotype was seen only a few times. The gene calls are TRBV7-8 and TRBJ2-7; the D call may be TRBD1 or TRBD2 (5 bases each). Trimming removed 3 bases at V and 2 bases at J, with 11 bases between. Germline CDR1 SGHVS, CDR2 FQNEAQ. The CDR3 is 14 amino acids. The DNA of the CDR3 is TGTGCCAGCAGCTTTCGGGACGACGCCTACGAGCAGTACTTC. This encodes CASSFRDDAYEQYF.

This clonotype was observed a few times. In DNA, the CDR3 is TGCAGTGCTAGAGGGGGATGGGCGAACACTGAAGCTTTCTTT. Translated: CSARGGWANTEAFF. This chain uses TRBV20-1 with TRBJ1-1; D not resolved. Germline V gives CDR1 DFQATT, CDR2 SNEGSKA (reference sequence). V was shortened by 1 base and J by 1 base, with 10 bases between the two germline ends. The CDR3 runs 14 residues.

This clonotype was found a few times. CDR3 DNA sequence: TGTGCCAGCAGTACCGGGGGGGCAAACATTCAGTACTTC. Translated, it gives CASSTGGANIQYF. The chain recombines TRBV6-2 or TRBV6-3 with TRBJ2-4, with 8 bases aligning to TRBD2. The CDR3 consists of 13 residues. The germline V gene has CDR1 MNHEY and CDR2 SVGEGT. V gave up 5 bases and J gave up 6 bases; unmatched junction bases: 3.

The chain combines TRBV15 with TRBJ2-5, with D possibly being TRBD1 or TRBD2 (5 bases each). V was cut by 3 bases and J by 2 bases, with 7 bases left in between. This CDR3 is built from 13 residues. Germline V gene sequence: CDR1 LNHNV, CDR2 YYDKDF (reference sequence). DNA for the CDR3: TGTGCCACCAGCAGGGGACCACAAGAGACCCAGTACTTC. This translates into CATSRGPQETQYF. The whole variable domain, remainder taken from reference TRBV15 and TRBJ2-5, is DAMVIQNPRYQVTQFGKPVTLSCSQTLNHNVMYWYQQKSSQAPKLLFHYYDKDFNNEADTPDNFQSRRPNTSFCFLDIRSPGLGDTAMYLCATSRGPQETQYFGPGTRLLVL.